This TCR beta chain was sequenced during a study of blood T cells in healthy people across ages. Findings of the study overall: Donors of long life had a larger count of naive CD4+ cells and greater diversity than aged donors. Diversity of TCR beta per million T cells declined in a roughly linear way with age.

Of note for this clonotype: Its matching antigen is unknown.

Combining a sample-barcoded 5' primer with a J-beta primer mix, a second PCR ran for about 6 to 11 cycles. TCRdb fed the 5' RACE reads into MiXCR, producing one record per CDR3 protein. There are about 1.5 million distinct CDR3 sequences in the sample; 42% occur only once, and less than 8% lies in the top ten. Sequences were obtained from blood. The receptor comes from a woman aged 18-29 years in good health.

CDR3 region: CSVELDRNYEQYF. For the CDR3, the DNA is TGCAGCGTTGAATTAGACAGGAACTACGAGCAGTACTTC. J is TRBJ2-7 and V is TRBV29-1; perhaps TRBD1 as D (6 bases). Trimming pared 2 bases from V and 3 bases from J, leaving 11 bases between. The CDR3 extends over 13 amino acids. CDR1 and CDR2 (germline): SQVTM, ANQGSEA.